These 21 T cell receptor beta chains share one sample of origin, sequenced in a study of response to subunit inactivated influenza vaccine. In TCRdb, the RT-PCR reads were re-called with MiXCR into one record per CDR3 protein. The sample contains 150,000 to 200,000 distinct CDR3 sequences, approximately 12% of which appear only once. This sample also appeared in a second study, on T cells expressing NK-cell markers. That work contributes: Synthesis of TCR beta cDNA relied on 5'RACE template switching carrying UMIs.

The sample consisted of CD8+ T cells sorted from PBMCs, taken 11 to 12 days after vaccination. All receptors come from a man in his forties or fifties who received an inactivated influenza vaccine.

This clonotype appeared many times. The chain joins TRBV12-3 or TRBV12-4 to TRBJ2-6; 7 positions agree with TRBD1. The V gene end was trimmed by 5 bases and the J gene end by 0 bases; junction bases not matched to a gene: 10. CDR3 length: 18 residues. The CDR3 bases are TGTGCCAGCAGTCCTATGACAGGGCGTAGCTCTGGGGCCAACGTCCTGACTTTC. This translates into CASSPMTGRSSGANVLTF.

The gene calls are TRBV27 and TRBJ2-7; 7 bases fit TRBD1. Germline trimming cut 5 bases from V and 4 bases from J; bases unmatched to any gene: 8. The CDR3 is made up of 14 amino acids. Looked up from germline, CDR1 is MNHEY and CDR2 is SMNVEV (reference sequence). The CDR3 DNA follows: TGTGCCAGCAGTAGGGCAACAGGGGATTACGAGCAGTACTTC. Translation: CASSRATGDYEQYF.

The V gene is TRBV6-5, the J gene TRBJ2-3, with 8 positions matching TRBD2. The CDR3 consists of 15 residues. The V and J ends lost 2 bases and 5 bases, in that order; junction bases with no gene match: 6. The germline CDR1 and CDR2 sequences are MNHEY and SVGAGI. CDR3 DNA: TGTGCCAGCAGTTACACCGGGAGGGACGGAGATACGCAGTATTTT. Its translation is CASSYTGRDGDTQYF.

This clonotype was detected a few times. The DNA for the CDR3 is TGTGCCAGCAGCTTAGTGGTACTCGGGGTGGAATCGAACGAGCAGTACTTC. The encoded protein is CASSLVVLGVESNEQYF. The chain is built from TRBV7-9 and TRBJ2-7; perhaps TRBD2 as D (5 bases). The CDR3 totals 17 residues. The V gene lost 1 base and the J gene lost 5 bases, with 21 bases spanning the gap. CDR1 SEHNR and CDR2 FQNEAQ come from the germline V gene (reference sequence).

The CDR3, as DNA: TGCAGTGCTAGGCAGCGGGATAGCTCCTACGAGCAGTACTTC. Protein product: CSARQRDSSYEQYF. The chain joins TRBV20-1 to TRBJ2-7; 7 positions match TRBD2. The junction had 5 bases not matched to a gene; V was cut back by 3 bases and J by 0 bases. Germline lookup yields CDR1 DFQATT and CDR2 SNEGSKA (reference sequence). The CDR3 consists of 14 residues.

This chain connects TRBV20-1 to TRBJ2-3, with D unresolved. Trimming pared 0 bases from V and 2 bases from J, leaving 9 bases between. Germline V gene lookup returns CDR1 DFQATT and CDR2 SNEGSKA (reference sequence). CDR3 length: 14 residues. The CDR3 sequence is CSARDPYNTDTQYF. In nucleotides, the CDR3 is TGCAGTGCTAGAGACCCGTACAACACAGATACGCAGTATTTT.

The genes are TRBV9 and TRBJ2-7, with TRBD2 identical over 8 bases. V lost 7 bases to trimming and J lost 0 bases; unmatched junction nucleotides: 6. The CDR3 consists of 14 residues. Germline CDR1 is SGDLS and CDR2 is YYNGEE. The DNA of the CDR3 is TGTGCCAGCGCGCCCAGCGGGAGCTCCTACGAGCAGTACTTC. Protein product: CASAPSGSSYEQYF. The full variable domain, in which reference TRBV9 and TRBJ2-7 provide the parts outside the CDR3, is DSGVTQTPKHLITATGQRVTLRCSPRSGDLSVYWYQQSLDQGLQFLIQYYNGEERAKGNILERFSAQQFPDLHSELNLSSLELGDSALYFCASAPSGSSYEQYFGPGTRLTVT.

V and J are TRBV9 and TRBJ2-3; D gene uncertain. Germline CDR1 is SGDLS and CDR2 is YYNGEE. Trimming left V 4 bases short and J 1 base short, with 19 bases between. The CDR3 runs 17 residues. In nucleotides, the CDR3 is TGTGCCAGCAGCCAGAACCAGCTATACCCGGGCACAGATACGCAGTATTTT. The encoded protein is CASSQNQLYPGTDTQYF.

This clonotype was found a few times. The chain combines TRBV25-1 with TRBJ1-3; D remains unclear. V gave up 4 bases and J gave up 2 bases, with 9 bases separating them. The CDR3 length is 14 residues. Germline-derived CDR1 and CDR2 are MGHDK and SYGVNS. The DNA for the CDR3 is TGTGCCAGCAGTGGGTCGGGAGCTGGAAACACCATATATTTT. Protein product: CASSGSGAGNTIYF.

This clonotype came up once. As DNA, the CDR3 is TGTGCCAGCAGCTTAGGGCAGGGGGGTGAGCAGTTCTTC. Encoded protein: CASSLGQGGEQFF. The chain has TRBV7-3 and TRBJ2-1; weak D call: TRBD1 (7 bases). The germline gives CDR1 SGHTA, CDR2 FQGTGA. V dropped 2 bases and J dropped 9 bases, with 11 bases sitting between them. This CDR3 spans 13 amino acids.

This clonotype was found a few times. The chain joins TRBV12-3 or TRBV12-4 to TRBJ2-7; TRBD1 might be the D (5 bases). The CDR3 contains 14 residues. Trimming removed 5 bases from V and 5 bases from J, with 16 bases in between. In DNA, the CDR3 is TGTGCCAGCAGTCTGAGACAGTACCTCGACGAGCAGTACTTC. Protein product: CASSLRQYLDEQYF.

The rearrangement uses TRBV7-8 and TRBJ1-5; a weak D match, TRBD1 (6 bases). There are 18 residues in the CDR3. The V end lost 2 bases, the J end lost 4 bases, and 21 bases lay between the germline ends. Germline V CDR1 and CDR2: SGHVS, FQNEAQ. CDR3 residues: CASSLKRAGELGNQPQHF. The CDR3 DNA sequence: TGTGCCAGCAGCTTAAAGAGGGCAGGGGAATTAGGAAATCAGCCCCAGCATTTT.

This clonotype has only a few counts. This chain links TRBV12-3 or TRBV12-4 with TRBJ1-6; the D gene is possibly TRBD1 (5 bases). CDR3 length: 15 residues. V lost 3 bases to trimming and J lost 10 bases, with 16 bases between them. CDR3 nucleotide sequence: TGTGCCAGCAGTTTGGTCGGCACAGGAGGATCACCCCTCCACTTT. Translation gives CASSLVGTGGSPLHF.

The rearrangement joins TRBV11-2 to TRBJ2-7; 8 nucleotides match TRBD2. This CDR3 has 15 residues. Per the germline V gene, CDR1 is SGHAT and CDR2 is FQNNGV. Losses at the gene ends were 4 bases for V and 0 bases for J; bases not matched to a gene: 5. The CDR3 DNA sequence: TGTGCCAGCAGCTCGACTAGCGACAGCTCCTACGAGCAGTACTTC. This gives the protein CASSSTSDSSYEQYF.

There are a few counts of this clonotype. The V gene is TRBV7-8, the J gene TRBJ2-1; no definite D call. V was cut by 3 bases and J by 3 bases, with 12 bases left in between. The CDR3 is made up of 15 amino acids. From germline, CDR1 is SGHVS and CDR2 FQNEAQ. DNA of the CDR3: TGTGCCAGCAGCTTCTCGGCGGATGGCTACAATGAGCAGTTCTTC. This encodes CASSFSADGYNEQFF. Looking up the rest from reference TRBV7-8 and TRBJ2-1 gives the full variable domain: GAGVSQSPRYKVAKRGQDVALRCDPISGHVSLFWYQQALGQGPEFLTYFQNEAQLDKSGLPSDRFFAERPEGSVSTLKIQRTQQEDSAVYLCASSFSADGYNEQFFGPGTRLTVL.

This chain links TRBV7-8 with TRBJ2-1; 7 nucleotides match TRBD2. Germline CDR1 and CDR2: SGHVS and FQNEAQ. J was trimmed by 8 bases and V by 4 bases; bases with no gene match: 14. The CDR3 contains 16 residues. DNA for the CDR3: TGTGCCAGCAGCTGGTGGGGGGGTTTAGTATTGGATGAGCAGTTCTTC. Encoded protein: CASSWWGGLVLDEQFF.

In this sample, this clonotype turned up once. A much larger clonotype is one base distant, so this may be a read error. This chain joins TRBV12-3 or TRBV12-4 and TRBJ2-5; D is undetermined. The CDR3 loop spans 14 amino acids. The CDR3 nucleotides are TGTACCAGCAGTTTAATCACAGTCCAAGAGACCCAGTACTTC. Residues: CTSSLITVQETQYF.

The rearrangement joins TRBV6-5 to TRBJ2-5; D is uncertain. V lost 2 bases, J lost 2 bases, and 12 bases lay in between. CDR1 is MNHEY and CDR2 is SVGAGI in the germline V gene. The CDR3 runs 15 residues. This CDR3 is CASSYVGSPQETQYF. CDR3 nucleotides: TGTGCCAGCAGTTACGTAGGGTCCCCTCAAGAGACCCAGTACTTC.

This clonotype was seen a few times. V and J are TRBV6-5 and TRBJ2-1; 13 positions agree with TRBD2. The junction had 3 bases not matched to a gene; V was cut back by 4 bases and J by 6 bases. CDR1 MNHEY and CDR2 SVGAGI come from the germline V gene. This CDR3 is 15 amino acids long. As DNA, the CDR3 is TGTGCCAGCAGTTTACTAGCGGGAGGGGTCAATGAGCAGTTCTTC. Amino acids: CASSLLAGGVNEQFF.

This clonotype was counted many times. The DNA for the CDR3 is TGTGCCAGCAGGTGGACAGGGGCGAGAACCGGGGAGCTGTTTTTT. It encodes CASRWTGARTGELFF. The chain couples TRBV12-3 or TRBV12-4 to TRBJ2-2; 9 bases line up with TRBD1. V lost 6 bases and J lost 5; bases outside the gene matches: 7. This CDR3 comprises 15 residues.

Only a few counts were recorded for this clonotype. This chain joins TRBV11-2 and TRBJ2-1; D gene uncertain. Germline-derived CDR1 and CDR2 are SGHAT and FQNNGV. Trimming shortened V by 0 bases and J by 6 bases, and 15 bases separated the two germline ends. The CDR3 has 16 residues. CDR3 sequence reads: CASSLERLASLNEQFF. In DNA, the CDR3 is TGTGCCAGCAGCTTAGAAAGACTCGCCAGCCTCAATGAGCAGTTCTTC.